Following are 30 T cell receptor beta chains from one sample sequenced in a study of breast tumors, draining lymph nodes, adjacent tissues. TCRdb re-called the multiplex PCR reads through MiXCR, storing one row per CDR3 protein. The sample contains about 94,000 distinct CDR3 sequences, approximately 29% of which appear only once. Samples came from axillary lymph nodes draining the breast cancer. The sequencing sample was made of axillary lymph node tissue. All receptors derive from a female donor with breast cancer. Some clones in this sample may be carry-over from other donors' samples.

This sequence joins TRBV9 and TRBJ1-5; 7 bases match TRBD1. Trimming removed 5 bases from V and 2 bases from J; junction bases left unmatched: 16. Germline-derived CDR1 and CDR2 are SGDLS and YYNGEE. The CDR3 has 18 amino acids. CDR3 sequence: CASRDRSDRRGGNQPQHF. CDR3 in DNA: TGTGCCAGCAGAGATAGGTCGGACAGGCGGGGAGGCAATCAGCCCCAGCATTTT.

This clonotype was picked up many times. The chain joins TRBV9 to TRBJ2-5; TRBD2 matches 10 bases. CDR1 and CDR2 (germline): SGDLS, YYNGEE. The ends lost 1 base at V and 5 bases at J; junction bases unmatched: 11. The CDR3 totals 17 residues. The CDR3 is CASSVCKAGGPEETQYF. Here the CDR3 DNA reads TGTGCCAGCAGCGTATGTAAAGCGGGAGGGCCGGAGGAGACCCAGTACTTC.

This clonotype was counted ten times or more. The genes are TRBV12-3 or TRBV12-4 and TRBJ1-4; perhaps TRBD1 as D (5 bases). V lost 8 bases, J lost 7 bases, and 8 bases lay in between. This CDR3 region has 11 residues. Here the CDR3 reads CASGGGEKLFF. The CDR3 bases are TGTGCCAGCGGGGGAGGTGAAAAACTGTTTTTT.

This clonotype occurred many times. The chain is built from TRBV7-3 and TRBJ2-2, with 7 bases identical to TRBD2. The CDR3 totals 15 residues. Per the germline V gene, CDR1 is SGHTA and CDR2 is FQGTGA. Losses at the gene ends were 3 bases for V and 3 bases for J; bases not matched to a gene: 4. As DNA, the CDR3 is TGTGCCAGCAGCTTGAGCCGGGAGGACACCGGGGAGCTGTTTTTT. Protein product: CASSLSREDTGELFF.

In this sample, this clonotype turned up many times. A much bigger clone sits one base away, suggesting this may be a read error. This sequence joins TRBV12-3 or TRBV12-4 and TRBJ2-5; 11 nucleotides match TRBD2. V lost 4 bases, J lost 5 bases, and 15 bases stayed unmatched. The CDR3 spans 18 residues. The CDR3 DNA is TGTGCCAGCAGTTGCGGTGGGGCTAGCGGGAGGAAGGGGGAGACCCAGTACTTC. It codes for CASSCGGASGRKGETQYF.

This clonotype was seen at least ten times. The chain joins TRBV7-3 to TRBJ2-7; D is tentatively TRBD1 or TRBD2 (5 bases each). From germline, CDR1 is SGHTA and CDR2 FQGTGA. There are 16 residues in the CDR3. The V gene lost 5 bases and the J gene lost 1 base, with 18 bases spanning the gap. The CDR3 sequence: CASSINGTVNSYEQYF. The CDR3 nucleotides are TGTGCCAGCAGCATTAATGGGACCGTCAATTCCTACGAGCAGTACTTC.

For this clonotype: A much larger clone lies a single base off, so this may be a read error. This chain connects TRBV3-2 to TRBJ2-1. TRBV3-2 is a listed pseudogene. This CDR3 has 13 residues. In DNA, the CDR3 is TGTGCCAGTGGCGTTGACGGACGCAATGAGCAGTTCTTC. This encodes CASGVDGRNEQFF.

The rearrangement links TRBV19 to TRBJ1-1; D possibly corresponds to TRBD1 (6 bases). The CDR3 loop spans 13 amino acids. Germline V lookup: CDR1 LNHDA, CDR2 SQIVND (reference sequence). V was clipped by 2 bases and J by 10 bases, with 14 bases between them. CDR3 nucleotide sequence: TGTGCCAGTAGTATACAGGGGAAGGGAGGAGCTTTCTTT. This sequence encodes CASSIQGKGGAFF.

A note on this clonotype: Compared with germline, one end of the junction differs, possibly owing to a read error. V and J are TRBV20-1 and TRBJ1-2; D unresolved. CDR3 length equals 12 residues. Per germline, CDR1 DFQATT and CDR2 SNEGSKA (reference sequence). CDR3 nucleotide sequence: TGCAGTGCTCCTGATAGTAGCTATGGCTATACCTTC. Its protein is CSAPDSSYGYTF.

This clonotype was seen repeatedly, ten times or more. The CDR3 nucleotides are TGCGCCAGCAGCTTGGCCCAGGGTGCAGATACGCAGTATTTT. Protein: CASSLAQGADTQYF. The genes are TRBV5-1 and TRBJ2-3, with D maybe TRBD1 (5 bases). V was cut by 0 bases and J by 4 bases, with 9 bases left in between. The CDR3 has 14 amino acids. Germline CDR1 SGHRS, CDR2 YFSETQ. Based on the CDR3 plus reference TRBV5-1 and TRBJ2-3, the full variable domain is KAGVTQTPRYLIKTRGQQVTLSCSPISGHRSVSWYQQTPGQGLQFLFEYFSETQRNKGNFPGRFSGRQFSNSRSEMNVSTLELGDSALYLCASSLAQGADTQYFGPGTRLTVL.

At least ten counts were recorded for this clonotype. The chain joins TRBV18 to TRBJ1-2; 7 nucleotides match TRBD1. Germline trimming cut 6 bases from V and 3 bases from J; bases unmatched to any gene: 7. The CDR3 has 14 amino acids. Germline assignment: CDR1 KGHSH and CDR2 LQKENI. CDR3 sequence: CASSVTGADYGYTF. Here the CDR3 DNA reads TGTGCCAGCTCTGTAACAGGGGCGGACTATGGCTACACCTTC. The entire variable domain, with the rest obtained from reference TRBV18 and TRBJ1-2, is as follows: NAGVMQNPRHLVRRRGQEARLRCSPMKGHSHVYWYRQLPEEGLKFMVYLQKENIIDESGMPKERFSAEFPKEGPSILRIQQVVRGDSAAYFCASSVTGADYGYTFGSGTRLTVV.

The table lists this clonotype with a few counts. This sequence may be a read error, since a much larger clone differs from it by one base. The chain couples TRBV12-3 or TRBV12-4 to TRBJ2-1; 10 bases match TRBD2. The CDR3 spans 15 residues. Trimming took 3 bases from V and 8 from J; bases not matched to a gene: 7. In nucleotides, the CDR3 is TGTGCCAGCAGTTTCCGGCTAGCGGGAGACTATGAGCAGTTCTTC. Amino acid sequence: CASSFRLAGDYEQFF.

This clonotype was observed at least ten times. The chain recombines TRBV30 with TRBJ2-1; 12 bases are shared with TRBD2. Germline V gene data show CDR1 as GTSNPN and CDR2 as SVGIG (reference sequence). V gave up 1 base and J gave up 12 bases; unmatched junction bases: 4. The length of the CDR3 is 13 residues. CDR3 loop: CAWSGLAGETQFF. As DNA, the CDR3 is TGTGCCTGGAGTGGACTAGCGGGAGAGACGCAGTTCTTC. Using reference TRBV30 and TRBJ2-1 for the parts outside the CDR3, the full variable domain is SQTIHQWPATLVQPVGSPLSLECTVEGTSNPNLYWYRQAAGRGLQLLFYSVGIGQISSEVPQNLSASRPQDRQFILSSKKLLLSDSGFYLCAWSGLAGETQFFGPGTRLTVL.

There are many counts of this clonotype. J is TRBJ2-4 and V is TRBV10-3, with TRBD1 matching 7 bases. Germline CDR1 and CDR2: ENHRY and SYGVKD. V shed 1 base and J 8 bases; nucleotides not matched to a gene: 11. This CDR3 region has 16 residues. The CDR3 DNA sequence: TGTGCCATCAGTGAGTTTTACGACAGGGCGGCTTACATTCAGTACTTC. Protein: CAISEFYDRAAYIQYF.

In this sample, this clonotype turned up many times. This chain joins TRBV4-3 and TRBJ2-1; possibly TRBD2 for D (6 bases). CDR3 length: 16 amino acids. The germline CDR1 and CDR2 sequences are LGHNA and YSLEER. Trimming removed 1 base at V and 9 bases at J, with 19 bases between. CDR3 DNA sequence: TGCGCCAGCAGCCAAGGTCTGCGGGGAGGCATTGCTGAGCAGTTCTTC. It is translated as CASSQGLRGGIAEQFF.

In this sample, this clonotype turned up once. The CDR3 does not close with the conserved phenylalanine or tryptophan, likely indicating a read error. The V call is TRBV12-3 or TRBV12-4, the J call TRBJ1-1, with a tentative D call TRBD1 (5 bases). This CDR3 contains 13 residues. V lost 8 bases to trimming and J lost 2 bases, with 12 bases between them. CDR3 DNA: TGTGCCAGCCGCCCGGGGGTAAACACTGAAGCTTTCTGT. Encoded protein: CASRPGVNTEAFC.

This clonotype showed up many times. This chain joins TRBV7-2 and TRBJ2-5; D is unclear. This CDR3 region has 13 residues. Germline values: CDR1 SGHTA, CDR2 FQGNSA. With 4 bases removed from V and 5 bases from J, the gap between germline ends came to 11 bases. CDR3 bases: TGTGCCAGCAGCTACGCGCCCCATGAGACCCAGTACTTC. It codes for CASSYAPHETQYF. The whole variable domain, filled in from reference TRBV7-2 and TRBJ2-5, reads GAGVSQSPSNKVTEKGKDVELRCDPISGHTALYWYRQSLGQGLEFLIYFQGNSAPDKSGLPSDRFSAERTGGSVSTLTIQRTQQEDSAVYLCASSYAPHETQYFGPGTRLLVL.

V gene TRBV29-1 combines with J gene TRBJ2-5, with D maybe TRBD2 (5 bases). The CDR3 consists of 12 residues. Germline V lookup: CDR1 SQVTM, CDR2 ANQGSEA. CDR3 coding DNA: TGCGGTGCCAGGAGGCGAGAAGAGACCCAGTACTTC. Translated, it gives CGARRREETQYF.

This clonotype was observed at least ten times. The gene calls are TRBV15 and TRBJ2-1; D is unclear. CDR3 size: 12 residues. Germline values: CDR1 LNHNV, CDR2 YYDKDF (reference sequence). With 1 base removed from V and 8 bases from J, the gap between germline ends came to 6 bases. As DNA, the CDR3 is TGTGCCACCAGCAGAGGGGAATATGAGCAGTTCTTC. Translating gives CATSRGEYEQFF.

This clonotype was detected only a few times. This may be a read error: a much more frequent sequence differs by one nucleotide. This chain's CDR3 is CASSLSNEPFF. CDR3 nucleotide sequence: TGTGCCAGCAGCCTCAGCAATGAGCCGTTCTTC. The chain has TRBV11-3 and TRBJ2-1; D is undetermined. Germline-derived CDR1 and CDR2 are SGHNT and YENEEA. The CDR3 is 11 amino acids.

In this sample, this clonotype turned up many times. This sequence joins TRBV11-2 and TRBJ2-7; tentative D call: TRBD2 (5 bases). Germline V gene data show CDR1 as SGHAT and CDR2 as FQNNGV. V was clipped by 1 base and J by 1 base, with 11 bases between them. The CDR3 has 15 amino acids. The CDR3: CASSLVRAASYEQYF. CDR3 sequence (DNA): TGTGCCAGCAGCTTAGTGCGGGCGGCTTCCTACGAGCAGTACTTC.

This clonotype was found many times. This CDR3 reads CASSVGLFAAFLNEQFF. DNA for the CDR3: TGTGCCAGCAGCGTAGGGTTATTCGCTGCCTTCCTCAATGAGCAGTTCTTC. V and J are TRBV9 and TRBJ2-1; D is uncertain. This CDR3 region has 17 residues. Germline lookup yields CDR1 SGDLS and CDR2 YYNGEE. The V end was cut by 0 bases, the J end by 6 bases, with 19 bases between.

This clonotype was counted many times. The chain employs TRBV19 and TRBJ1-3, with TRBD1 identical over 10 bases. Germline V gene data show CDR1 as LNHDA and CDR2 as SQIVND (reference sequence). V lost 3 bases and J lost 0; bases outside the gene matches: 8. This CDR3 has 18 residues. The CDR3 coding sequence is TGTGCCAGTAGTATTTGGACAGGGGGTCACTACTCTGGAAACACCATATATTTT. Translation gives CASSIWTGGHYSGNTIYF.

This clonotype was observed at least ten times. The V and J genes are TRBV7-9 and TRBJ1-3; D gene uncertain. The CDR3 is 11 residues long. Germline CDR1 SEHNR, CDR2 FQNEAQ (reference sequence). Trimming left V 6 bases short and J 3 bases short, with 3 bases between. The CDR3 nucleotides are TGTGCCAGCAGTCATGGAAACACCATATATTTT. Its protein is CASSHGNTIYF.

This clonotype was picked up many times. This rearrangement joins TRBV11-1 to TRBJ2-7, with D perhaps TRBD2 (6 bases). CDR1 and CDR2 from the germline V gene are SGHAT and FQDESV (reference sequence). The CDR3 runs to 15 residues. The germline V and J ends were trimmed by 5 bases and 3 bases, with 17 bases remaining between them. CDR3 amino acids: CASSRAGTDLYEQYF. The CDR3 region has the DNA TGTGCCAGCAGCCGTGCCGGGACTGACCTCTACGAGCAGTACTTC.

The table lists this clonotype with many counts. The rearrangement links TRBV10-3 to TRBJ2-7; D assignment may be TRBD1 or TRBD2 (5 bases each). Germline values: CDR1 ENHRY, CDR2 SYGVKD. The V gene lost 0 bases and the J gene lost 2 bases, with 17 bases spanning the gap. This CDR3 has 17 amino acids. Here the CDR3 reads CAISESTGRSRTYEQYF. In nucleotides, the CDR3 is TGTGCCATCAGTGAGTCTACGGGGCGTAGCAGGACCTACGAGCAGTACTTC.

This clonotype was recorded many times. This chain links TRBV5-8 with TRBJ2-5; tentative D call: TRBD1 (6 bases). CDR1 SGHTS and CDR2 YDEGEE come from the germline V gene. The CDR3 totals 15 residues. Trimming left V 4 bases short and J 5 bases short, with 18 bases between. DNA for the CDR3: TGTGCCAGCAGCGCCGGGACACCCCTGGGGGAGACCCAGTACTTC. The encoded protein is CASSAGTPLGETQYF. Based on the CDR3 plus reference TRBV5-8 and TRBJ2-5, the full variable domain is EAGVTQSPTHLIKTRGQQATLRCSPISGHTSVYWYQQALGLGLQFLLWYDEGEERNRGNFPPRFSGRQFPNYSSELNVNALELEDSALYLCASSAGTPLGETQYFGPGTRLLVL.

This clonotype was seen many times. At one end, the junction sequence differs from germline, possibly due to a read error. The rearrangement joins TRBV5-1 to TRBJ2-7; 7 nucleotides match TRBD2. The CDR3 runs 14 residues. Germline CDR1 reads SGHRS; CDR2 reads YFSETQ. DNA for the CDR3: TGCGCCAGCAGCTTGGGCGGGAGCTCCTCCGAGCAGTACTTC. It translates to CASSLGGSSSEQYF.

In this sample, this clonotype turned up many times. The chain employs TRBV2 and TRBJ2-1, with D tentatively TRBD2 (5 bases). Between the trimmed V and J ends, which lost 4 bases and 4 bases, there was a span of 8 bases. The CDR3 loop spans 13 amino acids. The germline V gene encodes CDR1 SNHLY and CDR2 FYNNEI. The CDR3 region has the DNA TGTGCCAGCAGTGGCCTAGCTTACAATGAGCAGTTCTTC. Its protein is CASSGLAYNEQFF.

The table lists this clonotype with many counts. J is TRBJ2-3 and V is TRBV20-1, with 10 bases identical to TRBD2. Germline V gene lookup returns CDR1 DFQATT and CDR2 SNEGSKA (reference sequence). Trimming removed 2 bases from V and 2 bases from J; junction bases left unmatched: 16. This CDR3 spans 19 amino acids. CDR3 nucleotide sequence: TGCAGTGCTAGAAACCCCCTAGCGGGAGCGCACTTTCACACAGATACGCAGTATTTT. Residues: CSARNPLAGAHFHTDTQYF.